The 7 T cell receptor beta chains below were found in one sample sequenced in a study of shared clonotypes between healthy human individuals. Repertoires were generated with immunoSEQ multiplex PCR, while TCRdb's copy carries only in-frame clones and drops some. The sample holds over a million clones, roughly 95% seen once. Specimen: naive CD4+ T cells sorted from blood. This sample's subset: CD45RA+ positively selected. These receptors came from a man aged 25-45 years in good health.

This clone was seen just once. The V call is TRBV7-8, the J call TRBJ1-2, with a tentative D call TRBD1 (6 bases). With 1 base removed from V and 4 bases from J, the gap between germline ends came to 16 bases. CDR1 is SGHVS and CDR2 is FQNEAQ in the germline V gene. The CDR3 extends over 16 amino acids. The CDR3 bases are TGTGCCAGCAGCTTAGGTACAGGGAACAACCTCTATGGCTACACCTTC. It encodes CASSLGTGNNLYGYTF. Drawing the rest from reference TRBV7-8 and TRBJ1-2, the complete variable domain is GAGVSQSPRYKVAKRGQDVALRCDPISGHVSLFWYQQALGQGPEFLTYFQNEAQLDKSGLPSDRFFAERPEGSVSTLKIQRTQQEDSAVYLCASSLGTGNNLYGYTFGSGTRLTVV.

This clone has just one count. V gene TRBV2 combines with J gene TRBJ2-2, with D possibly being TRBD2 (6 bases). V lost 5 bases and J lost 0, with 16 bases in between. The length of the CDR3 is 17 residues. Germline CDR1 reads SNHLY; CDR2 reads FYNNEI. CDR3 sequence (DNA): TGTGCCAGCAGTCCCATAGGCCTAGCGTCGAACACCGGGGAGCTGTTTTTT. Translation: CASSPIGLASNTGELFF.

The chain carries TRBV27 and TRBJ2-7; tentatively, D is TRBD1 (5 bases). The CDR3 runs 15 residues. CDR1 is MNHEY, CDR2 SMNVEV, per germline (reference sequence). The V gene lost 6 bases and the J gene lost 1 base, with 16 bases spanning the gap. Written as DNA, the CDR3 is TGTGCCAGCAGAAGACAGCTCCACCAGTCCTACGAGCAGTACTTC. Translation gives CASRRQLHQSYEQYF.

The J gene is TRBJ2-1, the V gene TRBV14; TRBD2 agrees at 8 bases. V gave up 6 bases and J gave up 3 bases; unmatched junction bases: 7. This CDR3 has 15 residues. Germline CDR1 reads SGHDN; CDR2 reads FVKESK. As DNA, the CDR3 is TGTGCCAGCAGTCGAGCGGGAGCTAACTACAATGAGCAGTTCTTC. Its protein product is CASSRAGANYNEQFF.

As for this clone: The same CDR3 also results from other DNA sequences found in this sample. The chain joins TRBV5-1 to TRBJ1-1; the match to TRBD1 covers 11 bases. This CDR3 is built from 17 residues. Germline V lookup: CDR1 SGHRS, CDR2 YFSETQ. With 4 bases clipped from V and 2 bases from J, the junction kept 10 bases outside the gene matches. CDR3 region: CASSPSGQGGGNTEAFF. The CDR3 bases are TGCGCCAGCAGCCCCTCGGGACAGGGGGGAGGAAACACTGAAGCTTTCTTT.

This chain links TRBV13 with TRBJ1-4; D call uncertain. This CDR3 comprises 12 residues. Per germline, CDR1 PRHDT and CDR2 FYEKMQ (reference sequence). Trimming removed 5 bases from V and 4 bases from J, with 5 bases in between. The CDR3: CASSLINEKLFF. CDR3 nucleotides: TGTGCCAGCAGCCTAATTAATGAAAAACTGTTTTTT.

The chain uses TRBV5-4 and TRBJ2-3, with 12 bases fitting TRBD2. The germline V gene encodes CDR1 SGHNT and CDR2 YYREEE (reference sequence). The CDR3 sequence is 18 residues long. V gave up 2 bases and J gave up 6 bases; unmatched junction bases: 13. CDR3 sequence reads: CASSFRTSGTSPGDTQYF. The DNA of the CDR3 is TGTGCCAGCAGCTTCAGGACTAGCGGGACCTCTCCGGGGGATACGCAGTATTTT.